This T cell receptor beta chain was obtained from a study of blood T cell repertoires in COVID-19. Study-level information: Sites in the United States, Italy and Spain provided acute and convalescent COVID-19 samples.

V gave up 1 base and J gave up 5 bases, with 10 bases separating them. The CDR3 sequence is 15 residues long. CDR1 is SGHNT, CDR2 YYREEE, per germline (reference sequence). Method: immunoSEQ multiplex PCR; TCRdb's copy keeps in-frame clones and lacks some. The sample has about 260,000 clones; 86% are singletons. Only one count was recorded for this clone. Assignments of participants to cohorts depended upon their own reported clinical history. Donors in Cohort 3 who had recovered were those with two negative PCRs, healthcare professional clearance, or resolution of their symptoms. This receptor was taken from a woman aged 50 to 60 who had recovered from COVID-19. The rearrangement uses TRBV5-4 and TRBJ1-6, with D tentatively TRBD1 (6 bases). The sample taken for sequencing was PBMCs or T cells enriched from blood (not recorded which). The CDR3 DNA reads TGTGCCAGCAGCTTGAGTCAGGGGAATAATTCACCCCTCCACTTT. Translating gives CASSLSQGNNSPLHF.